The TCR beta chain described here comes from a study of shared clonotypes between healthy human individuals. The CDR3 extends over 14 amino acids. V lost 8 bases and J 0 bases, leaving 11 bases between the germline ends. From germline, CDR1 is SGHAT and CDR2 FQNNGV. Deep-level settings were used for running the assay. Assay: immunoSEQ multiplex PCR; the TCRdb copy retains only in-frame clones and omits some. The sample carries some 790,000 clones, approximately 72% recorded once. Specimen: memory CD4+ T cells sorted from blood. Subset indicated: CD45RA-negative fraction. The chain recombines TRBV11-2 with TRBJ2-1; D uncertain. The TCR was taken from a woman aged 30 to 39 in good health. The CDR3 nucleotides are TGTGCCAGCCGTATCTGGAGCTCCTACAATGAGCAGTTCTTC. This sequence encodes CASRIWSSYNEQFF.